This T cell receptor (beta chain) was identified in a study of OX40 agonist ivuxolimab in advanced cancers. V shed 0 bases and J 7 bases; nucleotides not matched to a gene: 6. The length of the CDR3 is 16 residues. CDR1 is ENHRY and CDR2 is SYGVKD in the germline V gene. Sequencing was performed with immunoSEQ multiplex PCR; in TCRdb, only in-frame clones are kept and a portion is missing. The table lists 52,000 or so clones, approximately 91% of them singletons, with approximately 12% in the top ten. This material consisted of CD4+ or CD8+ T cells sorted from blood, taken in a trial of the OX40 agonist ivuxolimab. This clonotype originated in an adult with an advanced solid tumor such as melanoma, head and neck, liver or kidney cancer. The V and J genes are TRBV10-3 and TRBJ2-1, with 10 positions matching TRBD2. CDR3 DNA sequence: TGTGCCATCAGTGAGTCTGCTAGCGGGGGAGGGAATGAGCAGTTCTTC. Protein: CAISESASGGGNEQFF.